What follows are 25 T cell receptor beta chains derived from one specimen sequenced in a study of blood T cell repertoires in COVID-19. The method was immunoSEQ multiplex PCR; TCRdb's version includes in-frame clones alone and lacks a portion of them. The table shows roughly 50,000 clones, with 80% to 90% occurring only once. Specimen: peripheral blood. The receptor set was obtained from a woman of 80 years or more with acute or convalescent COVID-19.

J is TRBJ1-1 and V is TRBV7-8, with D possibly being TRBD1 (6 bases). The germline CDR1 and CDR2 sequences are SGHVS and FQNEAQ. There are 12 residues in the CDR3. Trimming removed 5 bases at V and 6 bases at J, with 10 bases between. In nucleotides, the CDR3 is TGTGCCAGCAGCAAAACAGGGCCTGAAGCTTTCTTT. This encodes CASSKTGPEAFF.

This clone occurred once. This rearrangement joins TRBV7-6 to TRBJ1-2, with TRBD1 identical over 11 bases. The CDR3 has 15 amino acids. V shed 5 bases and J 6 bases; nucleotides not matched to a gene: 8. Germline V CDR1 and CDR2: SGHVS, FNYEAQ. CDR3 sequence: CASSPLRTGGDGYTF. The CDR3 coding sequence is TGTGCCAGCAGCCCTCTAAGGACAGGGGGCGATGGCTACACCTTC.

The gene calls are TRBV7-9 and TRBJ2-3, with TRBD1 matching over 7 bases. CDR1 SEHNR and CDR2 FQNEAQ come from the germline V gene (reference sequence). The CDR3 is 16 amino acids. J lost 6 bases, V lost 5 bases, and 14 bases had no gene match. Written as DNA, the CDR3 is TGTGCCAGCAGCCCATGGACAGGCCGCGGATTGGATACGCAGTATTTT. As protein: CASSPWTGRGLDTQYF.

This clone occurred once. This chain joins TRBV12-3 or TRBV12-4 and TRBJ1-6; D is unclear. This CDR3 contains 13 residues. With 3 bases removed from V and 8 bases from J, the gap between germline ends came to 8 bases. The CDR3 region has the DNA TGTGCCAGCAGTTTCCGAGGGCATTCACCCCTCCACTTT. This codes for CASSFRGHSPLHF.

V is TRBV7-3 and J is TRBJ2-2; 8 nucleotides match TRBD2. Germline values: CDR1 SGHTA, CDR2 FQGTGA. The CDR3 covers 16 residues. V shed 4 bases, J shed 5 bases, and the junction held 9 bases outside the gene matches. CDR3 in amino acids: CASSSKAGGITGELFF. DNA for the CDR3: TGTGCCAGCAGCTCCAAGGCGGGGGGAATTACCGGGGAGCTGTTTTTT.

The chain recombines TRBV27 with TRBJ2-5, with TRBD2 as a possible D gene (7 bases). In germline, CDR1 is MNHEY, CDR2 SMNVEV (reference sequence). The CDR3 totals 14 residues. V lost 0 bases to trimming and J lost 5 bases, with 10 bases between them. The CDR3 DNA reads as TGTGCCAGCAGTTTATCCCGGGGGGCTGAGACCCAGTACTTC. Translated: CASSLSRGAETQYF.

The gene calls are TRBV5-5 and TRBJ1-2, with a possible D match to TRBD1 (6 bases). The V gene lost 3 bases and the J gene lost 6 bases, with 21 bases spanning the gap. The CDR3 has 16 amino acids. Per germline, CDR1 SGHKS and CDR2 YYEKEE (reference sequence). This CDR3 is CASSSSGTIFLNGYTF. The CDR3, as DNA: TGTGCCAGCAGCTCCTCCGGGACAATTTTTCTGAATGGCTACACCTTC.

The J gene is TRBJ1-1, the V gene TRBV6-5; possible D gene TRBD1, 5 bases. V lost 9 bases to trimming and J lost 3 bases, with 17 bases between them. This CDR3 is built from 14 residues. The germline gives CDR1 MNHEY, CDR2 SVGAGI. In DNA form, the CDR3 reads TGTGCCAGTAGGCGACGGGGCGGGGACACTGAAGCTTTCTTT. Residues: CASRRRGGDTEAFF.

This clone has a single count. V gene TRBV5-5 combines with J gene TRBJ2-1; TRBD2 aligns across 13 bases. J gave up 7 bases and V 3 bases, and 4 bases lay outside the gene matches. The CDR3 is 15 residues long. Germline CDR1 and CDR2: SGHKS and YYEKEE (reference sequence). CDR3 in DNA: TGTGCCAGCAGCTCACTAGCGGGGGGGCCTAATGAGCAGTTCTTC. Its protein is CASSSLAGGPNEQFF.

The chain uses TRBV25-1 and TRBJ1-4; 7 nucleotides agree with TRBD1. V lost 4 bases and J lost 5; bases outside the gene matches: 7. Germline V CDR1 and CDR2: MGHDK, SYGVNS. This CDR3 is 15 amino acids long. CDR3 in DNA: TGTGCCAGCAGTGCATTGACAGGGTTGAATGAAAAACTGTTTTTT. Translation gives CASSALTGLNEKLFF.

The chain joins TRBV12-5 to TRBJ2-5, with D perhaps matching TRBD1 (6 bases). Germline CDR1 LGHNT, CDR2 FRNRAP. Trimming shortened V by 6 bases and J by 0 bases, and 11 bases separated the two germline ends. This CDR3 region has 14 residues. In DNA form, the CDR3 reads TGTGCTAGTGGAAACGGACAGCACCAAGAGACCCAGTACTTC. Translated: CASGNGQHQETQYF. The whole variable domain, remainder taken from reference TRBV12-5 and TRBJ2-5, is DARVTQTPRHKVTEMGQEVTMRCQPILGHNTVFWYRQTMMQGLELLAYFRNRAPLDDSGMPKDRFSAEMPDATLATLKIQPSEPRDSAVYFCASGNGQHQETQYFGPGTRLLVL.

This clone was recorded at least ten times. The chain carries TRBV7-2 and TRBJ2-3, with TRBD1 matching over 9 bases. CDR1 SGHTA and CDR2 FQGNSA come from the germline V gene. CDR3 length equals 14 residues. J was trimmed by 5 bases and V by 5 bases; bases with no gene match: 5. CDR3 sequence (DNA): TGTGCCAGCAGCCCCGACAGGGGGAGAGATACGCAGTATTTT. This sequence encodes CASSPDRGRDTQYF.

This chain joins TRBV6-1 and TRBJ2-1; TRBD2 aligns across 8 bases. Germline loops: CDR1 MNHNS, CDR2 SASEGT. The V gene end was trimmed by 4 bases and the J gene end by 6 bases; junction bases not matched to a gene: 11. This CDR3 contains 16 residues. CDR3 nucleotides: TGTGCCAGCAGTGCCTCACCGGGACTAGTCTTCAATGAGCAGTTCTTC. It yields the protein CASSASPGLVFNEQFF.

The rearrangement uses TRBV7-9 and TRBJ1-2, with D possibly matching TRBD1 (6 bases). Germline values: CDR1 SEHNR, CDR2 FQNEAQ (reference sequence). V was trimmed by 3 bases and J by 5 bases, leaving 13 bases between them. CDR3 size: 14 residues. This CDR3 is CASSLAGAEYGYTF. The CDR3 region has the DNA TGTGCCAGCAGCTTGGCGGGGGCTGAGTATGGCTACACCTTC. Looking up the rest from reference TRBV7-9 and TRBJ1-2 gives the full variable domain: DTGVSQNPRHKITKRGQNVTFRCDPISEHNRLYWYRQTLGQGPEFLTYFQNEAQLEKSRLLSDRFSAERPKGSFSTLEIQRTEQGDSAMYLCASSLAGAEYGYTFGSGTRLTVV.

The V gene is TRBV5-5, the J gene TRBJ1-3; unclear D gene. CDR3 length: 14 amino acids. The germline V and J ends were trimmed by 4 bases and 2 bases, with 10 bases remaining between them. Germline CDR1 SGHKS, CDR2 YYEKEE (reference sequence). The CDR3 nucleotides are TGTGCCAGCAGCCCCACGGGGACTGGAAACACCATATATTTT. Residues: CASSPTGTGNTIYF.

CDR3 sequence: CASSINTQGYEQYF. The CDR3 DNA is TGCGCCAGCAGCATCAATACCCAGGGGTACGAGCAGTACTTC. V is TRBV5-1 and J is TRBJ2-7, with a tentative D call TRBD1 (6 bases). CDR3 length equals 14 residues. V gave up 4 bases and J gave up 4 bases, with 15 bases separating them. Germline CDR1 is SGHRS and CDR2 is YFSETQ.

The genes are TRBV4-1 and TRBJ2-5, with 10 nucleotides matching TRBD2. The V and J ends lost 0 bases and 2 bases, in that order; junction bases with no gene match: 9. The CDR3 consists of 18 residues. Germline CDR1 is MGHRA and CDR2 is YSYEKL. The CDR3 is CASSQDGTSGVRQETQYF. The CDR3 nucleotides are TGCGCCAGCAGCCAAGACGGAACTAGCGGGGTGCGGCAAGAGACCCAGTACTTC.

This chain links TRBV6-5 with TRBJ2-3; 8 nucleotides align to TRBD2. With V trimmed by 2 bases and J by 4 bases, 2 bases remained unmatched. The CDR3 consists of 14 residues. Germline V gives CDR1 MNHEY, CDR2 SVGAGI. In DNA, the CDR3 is TGTGCCAGCAGTTACGCGGGGGGCGCAGATACGCAGTATTTT. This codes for CASSYAGGADTQYF.

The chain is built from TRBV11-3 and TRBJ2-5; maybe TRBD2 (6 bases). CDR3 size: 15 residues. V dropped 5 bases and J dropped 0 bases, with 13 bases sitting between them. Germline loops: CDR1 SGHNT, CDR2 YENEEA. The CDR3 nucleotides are TGTGCCAGCAGCCTGAGTATAGCGGACCAAGAGACCCAGTACTTC. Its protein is CASSLSIADQETQYF.

The CDR3 reads CASSLIAAGSKGYTF. The CDR3 DNA reads TGTGCCAGCAGTCTTATTGCGGCTGGGAGTAAGGGCTACACCTTC. The chain carries TRBV27 and TRBJ1-2; no clear D. CDR3 length equals 15 residues. Deletions cut 5 bases from V and 8 bases from J, with 21 bases between. Per the germline V gene, CDR1 is MNHEY and CDR2 is SMNVEV (reference sequence).

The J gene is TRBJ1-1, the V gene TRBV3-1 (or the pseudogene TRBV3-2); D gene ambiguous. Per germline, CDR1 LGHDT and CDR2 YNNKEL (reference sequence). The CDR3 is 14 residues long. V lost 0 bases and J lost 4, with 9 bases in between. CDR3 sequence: CASSQDLPGTEAFF. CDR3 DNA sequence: TGTGCCAGCAGCCAAGATCTTCCCGGCACTGAAGCTTTCTTT.

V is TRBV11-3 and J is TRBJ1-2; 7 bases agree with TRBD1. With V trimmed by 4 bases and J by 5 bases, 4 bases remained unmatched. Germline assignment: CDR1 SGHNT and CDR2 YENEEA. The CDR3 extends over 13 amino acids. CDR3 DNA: TGTGCCAGCAGCTCGGGACAGCAATATGGCTACACCTTC. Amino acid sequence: CASSSGQQYGYTF.

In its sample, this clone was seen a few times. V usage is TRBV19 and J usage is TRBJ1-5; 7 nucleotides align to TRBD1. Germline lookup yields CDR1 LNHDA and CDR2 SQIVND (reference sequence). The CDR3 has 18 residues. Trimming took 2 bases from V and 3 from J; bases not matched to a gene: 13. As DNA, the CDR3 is TGTGCCAGTAGTATACTCCCGGGACAGAAGGTTCTCAATCAGCCCCAGCATTTT. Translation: CASSILPGQKVLNQPQHF.

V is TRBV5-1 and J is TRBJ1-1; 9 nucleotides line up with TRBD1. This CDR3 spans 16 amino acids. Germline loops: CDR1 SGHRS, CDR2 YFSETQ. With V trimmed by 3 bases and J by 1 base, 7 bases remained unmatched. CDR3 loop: CASSSTQGAGNTEAFF. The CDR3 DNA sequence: TGCGCCAGCAGCTCAACACAGGGGGCCGGGAACACTGAAGCTTTCTTT.

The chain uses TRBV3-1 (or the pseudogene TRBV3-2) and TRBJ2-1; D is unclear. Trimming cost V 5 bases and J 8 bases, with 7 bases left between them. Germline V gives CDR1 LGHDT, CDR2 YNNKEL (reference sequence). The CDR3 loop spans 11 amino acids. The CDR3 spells CASSARDEQFF. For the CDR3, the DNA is TGTGCCAGCAGCGCCCGCGATGAGCAGTTCTTC.